What follows are 14 T cell receptor beta chains derived from one specimen sequenced in a study of blood T cell repertoires in COVID-19. Profiling relied on immunoSEQ multiplex PCR, and the TCRdb table lists in-frame clones only, not all of them. The table records under 250,000 clones, just over 85% of them present only once. Specimen: PBMCs or T cells enriched from blood (not recorded which). These receptor sequences come from a man aged 40-49 years who had recovered from COVID-19.

The V call is TRBV29-1, the J call TRBJ2-1; TRBD2 matches 10 bases. Germline V gene lookup returns CDR1 SQVTM and CDR2 ANQGSEA. V was pared by 7 bases and J by 6 bases, with 6 bases of the junction left unmatched. The CDR3 length is 13 residues. The CDR3 is CSGAGGPGNEQFF. The CDR3 DNA reads TGCAGCGGAGCGGGAGGGCCGGGCAATGAGCAGTTCTTC.

The V and J genes are TRBV19 and TRBJ1-5; 7 nucleotides match TRBD1. The CDR3 loop spans 14 amino acids. After removal of 10 bases from V and 7 bases from J, the junction contained 13 bases not matched to a gene. Germline-derived CDR1 and CDR2 are LNHDA and SQIVND (reference sequence). Written as DNA, the CDR3 is TGTGCCACCCTTCGACAGGGCTCGGGGCAGCCCCAGCATTTT. Amino acids: CATLRQGSGQPQHF.

V and J are TRBV7-2 and TRBJ2-5; a possible D gene is TRBD2 (6 bases). This CDR3 is built from 13 residues. The V and J ends lost 5 bases and 4 bases respectively, with 11 bases between them. Germline V gives CDR1 SGHTA, CDR2 FQGNSA. For the CDR3, the DNA is TGTGCCAGCAGCAAGGACTATGGAGAGACCCAGTACTTC. Protein: CASSKDYGETQYF.

The rearrangement joins TRBV30 to TRBJ2-6; 13 nucleotides align to TRBD2. With V trimmed by 0 bases and J by 4 bases, 12 bases remained unmatched. The CDR3 extends over 20 amino acids. In germline, CDR1 is GTSNPN, CDR2 SVGIG (reference sequence). DNA of the CDR3: TGTGCCTGGAGTGTCTATACGGGACTAGCGGGACTACCCGGGGCCAACGTCCTGACTTTC. Translation: CAWSVYTGLAGLPGANVLTF.

V is TRBV6-5 and J is TRBJ1-4, with 8 nucleotides matching TRBD1. Germline V gene data show CDR1 as MNHEY and CDR2 as SVGAGI. Unmatched junction bases numbered 6, after V lost 8 bases and J lost 7 bases. The CDR3 consists of 13 residues. DNA of the CDR3: TGTGCCAGCCAACCAGGGGGCTCTGAAAAACTGTTTTTT. It encodes CASQPGGSEKLFF.

The chain has TRBV5-1 and TRBJ2-7; D is possibly TRBD2 (6 bases). Germline CDR1 and CDR2: SGHRS and YFSETQ. This CDR3 comprises 15 residues. Trimming stripped 0 bases from V and 2 bases from J, with 12 bases between. The CDR3 DNA reads TGCGCCAGCAGCTTGGTGGGCGGGGAAGCCTACGAGCAGTACTTC. Translation gives CASSLVGGEAYEQYF.

The chain employs TRBV7-8 and TRBJ2-7, with D perhaps TRBD2 (6 bases). The ends were cut back, 5 bases at V and 3 bases at J, with 17 bases in the middle. The CDR3 has 15 residues. Germline V lookup: CDR1 SGHVS, CDR2 FQNEAQ. The CDR3 protein is CASSLTSLASYEQYF. The CDR3 DNA follows: TGTGCCAGCAGCCTCACCAGTCTAGCGAGCTACGAGCAGTACTTC.

The CDR3 loop reads CASSSGQGGNTIYF. CDR3 sequence (DNA): TGTGCCAGCAGTTCGGGACAGGGAGGAAACACCATATATTTT. The rearrangement uses TRBV6-5 and TRBJ1-3; TRBD1 agrees at 9 bases. The CDR3 extends over 14 amino acids. V gave up 4 bases and J gave up 4 bases; unmatched junction bases: 2. The germline V gene has CDR1 MNHEY and CDR2 SVGAGI.

The V gene is TRBV13, the J gene TRBJ1-3; tentative D call: TRBD1 (5 bases). Trimming took off 4 bases at V and 4 bases at J, with 14 bases between the two ends. Germline assignment: CDR1 PRHDT and CDR2 FYEKMQ (reference sequence). This CDR3 region has 15 residues. In DNA, the CDR3 is TGTGCCAGCAGCTCCGGCCGGGACTGGGGAAACACCATATATTTT. This codes for CASSSGRDWGNTIYF.

This chain connects TRBV28 to TRBJ2-2; 8 bases fit TRBD2. The trim removed 6 bases at V and 6 bases at J, leaving 9 bases unmatched. Germline CDR1 MDHEN, CDR2 SYDVKM. CDR3 length: 15 residues. DNA of the CDR3: TGTGCCAGCAGCCAGGGACTAGATGGGGCCGGGGAGCTGTTTTTT. It is translated as CASSQGLDGAGELFF.

The chain employs TRBV7-9 and TRBJ1-1; 7 positions match TRBD1. The CDR3 sequence is 12 residues long. Germline V lookup: CDR1 SEHNR, CDR2 FQNEAQ (reference sequence). Trimming cost V 5 bases and J 6 bases; bases outside gene matches: 3. CDR3 bases: TGTGCCAGCAGCCGGACAGGAGCTGAAGCTTTCTTT. It yields the protein CASSRTGAEAFF.

This clone was picked up one time. This sequence joins TRBV11-3 and TRBJ2-3; no reliable D call. The CDR3 consists of 14 residues. V was pared by 5 bases and J by 4 bases, with 13 bases between. From germline, CDR1 is SGHNT and CDR2 YENEEA. CDR3 in DNA: TGTGCCAGCAGCCCTGGGCGAGCATCAGATACGCAGTATTTT. This translates into CASSPGRASDTQYF.

The V call is TRBV27, the J call TRBJ1-2, with D perhaps TRBD1 (5 bases). The germline gives CDR1 MNHEY, CDR2 SMNVEV (reference sequence). This CDR3 contains 15 residues. V was clipped by 5 bases and J by 4 bases, with 17 bases between them. The CDR3 loop is CASSPSTAASYGYTF. In nucleotides, the CDR3 is TGTGCCAGCAGTCCCTCGACAGCTGCCAGCTATGGCTACACCTTC.

This rearrangement joins TRBV29-1 to TRBJ2-2, with 12 bases fitting TRBD2. With V trimmed by 4 bases and J by 4 bases, 1 base remained unmatched. The CDR3 runs to 14 residues. Germline CDR1 is SQVTM and CDR2 is ANQGSEA. The DNA for the CDR3 is TGCAGCGTTGTGGGACTAGCGGGCACCGGGGAGCTGTTTTTT. This translates into CSVVGLAGTGELFF.